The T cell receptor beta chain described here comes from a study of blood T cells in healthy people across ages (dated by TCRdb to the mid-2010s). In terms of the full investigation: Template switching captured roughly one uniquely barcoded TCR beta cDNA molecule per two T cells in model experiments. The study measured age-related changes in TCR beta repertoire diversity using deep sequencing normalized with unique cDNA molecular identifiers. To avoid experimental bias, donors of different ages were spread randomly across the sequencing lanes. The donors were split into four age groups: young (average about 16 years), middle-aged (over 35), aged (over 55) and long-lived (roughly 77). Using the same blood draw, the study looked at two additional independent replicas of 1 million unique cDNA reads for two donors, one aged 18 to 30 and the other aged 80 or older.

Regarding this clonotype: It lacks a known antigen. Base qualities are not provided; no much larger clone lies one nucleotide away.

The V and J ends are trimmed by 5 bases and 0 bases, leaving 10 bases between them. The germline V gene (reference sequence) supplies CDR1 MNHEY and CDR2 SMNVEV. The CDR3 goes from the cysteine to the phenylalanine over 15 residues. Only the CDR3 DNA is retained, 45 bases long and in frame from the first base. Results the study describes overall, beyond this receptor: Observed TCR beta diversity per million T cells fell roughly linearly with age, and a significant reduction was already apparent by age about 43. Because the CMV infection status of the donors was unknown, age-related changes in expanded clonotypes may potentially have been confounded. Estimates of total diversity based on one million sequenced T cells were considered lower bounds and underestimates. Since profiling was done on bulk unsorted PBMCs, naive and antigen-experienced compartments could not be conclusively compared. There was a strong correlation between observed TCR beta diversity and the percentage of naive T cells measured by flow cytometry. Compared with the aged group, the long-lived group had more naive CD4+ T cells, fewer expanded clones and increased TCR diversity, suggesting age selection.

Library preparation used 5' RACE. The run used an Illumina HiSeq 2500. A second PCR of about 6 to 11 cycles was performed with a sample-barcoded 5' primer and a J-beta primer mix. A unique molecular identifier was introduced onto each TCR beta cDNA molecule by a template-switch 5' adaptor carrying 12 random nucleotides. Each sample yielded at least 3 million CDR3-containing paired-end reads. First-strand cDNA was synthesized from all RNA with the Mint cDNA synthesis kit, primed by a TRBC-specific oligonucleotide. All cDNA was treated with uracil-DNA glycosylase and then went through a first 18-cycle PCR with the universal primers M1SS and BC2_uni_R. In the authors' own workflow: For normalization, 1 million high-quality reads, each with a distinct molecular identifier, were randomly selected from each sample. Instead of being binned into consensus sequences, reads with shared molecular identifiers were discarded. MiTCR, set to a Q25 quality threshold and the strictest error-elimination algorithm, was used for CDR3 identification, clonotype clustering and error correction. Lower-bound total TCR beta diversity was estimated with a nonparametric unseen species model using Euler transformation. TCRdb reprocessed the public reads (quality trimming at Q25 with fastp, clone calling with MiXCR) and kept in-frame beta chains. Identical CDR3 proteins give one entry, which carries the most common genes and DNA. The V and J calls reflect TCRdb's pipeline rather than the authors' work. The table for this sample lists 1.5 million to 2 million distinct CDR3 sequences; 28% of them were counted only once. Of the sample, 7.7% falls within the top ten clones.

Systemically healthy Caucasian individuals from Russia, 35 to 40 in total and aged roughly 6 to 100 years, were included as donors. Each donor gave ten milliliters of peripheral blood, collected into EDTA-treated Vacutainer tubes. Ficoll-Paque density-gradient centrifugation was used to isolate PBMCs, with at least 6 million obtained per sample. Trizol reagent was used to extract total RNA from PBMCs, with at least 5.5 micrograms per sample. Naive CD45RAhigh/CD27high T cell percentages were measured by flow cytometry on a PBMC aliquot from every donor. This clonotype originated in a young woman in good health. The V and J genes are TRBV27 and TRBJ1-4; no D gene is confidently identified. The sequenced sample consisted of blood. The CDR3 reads CASSPRAATNEKLFF. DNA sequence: TGTGCCAGCAGTCCCCGGGCAGCAACTAATGAAAAACTGTTTTTT.